A selection of T cell receptor beta chains follows, all from one sample in a study of CXCR3-negative and CXCR3-positive naive CD8 T cells. TCRdb processed the 5' RACE reads again and assigns one entry to each CDR3 protein, with no DNA. The sample data list about 57,000 distinct CDR3 sequences. Sequenced input: memory CD8+ T cells from blood. The receptors derive from a human donor in good health. Some clones in this sample may be carry-over from other donors' samples. The CDR3 runs from the conserved cysteine through the conserved F or W. The order of the fields is J gene, V gene, CDR3 protein.

J gene: TRBJ2-1; V gene: TRBV9; CDR3 protein: CASSPQGFIDEQFF
J gene: TRBJ2-1; V gene: TRBV12-5; CDR3 protein: CASGPPGGLIYNEQFF
J gene: TRBJ1-1; V gene: TRBV25-1; CDR3 protein: CASRPRGRGKPTEAFF
J gene: TRBJ2-7; V gene: TRBV7-3; CDR3 protein: CASSRGTGYEQYF
J gene: TRBJ2-1; V gene: TRBV29-1; CDR3 protein: CSAPTSGGYNEQFF
J gene: TRBJ1-2; V gene: TRBV6-5; CDR3 protein: CASSFGLDYGYTF
J gene: TRBJ2-3; V gene: TRBV28; CDR3 protein: CASSSYRTDTQYF
J gene: TRBJ2-7; V gene: TRBV6-5; CDR3 protein: CASSYGHLYEQYF
J gene: TRBJ1-3; V gene: TRBV7-9; CDR3 protein: CASSPRTGVHGNIIYF
J gene: TRBJ2-5; V gene: TRBV5-1; CDR3 protein: CASSLVQETQYF
J gene: TRBJ1-1; V gene: TRBV7-8; CDR3 protein: CASRQIGGSEAFF
J gene: TRBJ2-7; V gene: TRBV29-1; CDR3 protein: CSVEDRTDSYEQYF
J gene: TRBJ2-2; V gene: TRBV19; CDR3 protein: CASSIGGLTGELFF
J gene: TRBJ1-5; V gene: TRBV5-6; CDR3 protein: CASSLDGGGNQPQHF
J gene: TRBJ2-3; V gene: TRBV2; CDR3 protein: CASRVEVAGVGTDTQYF
J gene: TRBJ1-2; V gene: TRBV21-1; CDR3 protein: CASSKVGHCPNYGYTF
J gene: TRBJ2-3; V gene: TRBV2; CDR3 protein: CASSGTSGGAVTDTQYF
J gene: TRBJ2-7; V gene: TRBV29-1; CDR3 protein: CSVDSSGDSYEQYF
J gene: TRBJ1-6; V gene: TRBV7-6; CDR3 protein: CASSLGEDSPLHF
J gene: TRBJ2-7; V gene: TRBV28; CDR3 protein: CASSVGTSYEQYF
J gene: TRBJ1-1; V gene: TRBV11-2; CDR3 protein: CASSPGTGGLMNTEAFF
J gene: TRBJ2-3; V gene: TRBV27; CDR3 protein: CASSLLPLGGGTDTQYF
J gene: TRBJ1-5; V gene: TRBV6-5; CDR3 protein: CASSYGGDSNQPQHF
J gene: TRBJ2-7; V gene: TRBV10-3; CDR3 protein: CAISDPRDTYEQYF
J gene: TRBJ2-7; V gene: TRBV7-9; CDR3 protein: CASSAPGTGGYEQYF
J gene: TRBJ2-2; V gene: TRBV11-2; CDR3 protein: CASSSGRAGTGENTGELFF
J gene: TRBJ2-1; V gene: TRBV30; CDR3 protein: CAWSGRYDIHNEQFF
J gene: TRBJ1-1; V gene: TRBV6-1; CDR3 protein: CASSEKAAMNTEAFF
J gene: TRBJ2-1; V gene: TRBV12-3/TRBV12-4; CDR3 protein: CASSFGLHEQFF
J gene: TRBJ2-5; V gene: TRBV7-8; CDR3 protein: CASSLAGVQETQYF
J gene: TRBJ1-4; V gene: TRBV4-1; CDR3 protein: CASSQEINEKLFF
J gene: TRBJ2-7; V gene: TRBV7-9; CDR3 protein: CASSVTGTYEQYF
J gene: TRBJ2-7; V gene: TRBV29-1; CDR3 protein: CSVVGSPAGGHEQYF
J gene: TRBJ1-1; V gene: TRBV4-1; CDR3 protein: CASSQAAGMNTEAFF